Each of the 23 T cell receptor beta chains below was sequenced from the same sample in a study of cytomegalovirus exposure and HLA in healthy donors. Researchers ran the PCR with 60 Vbeta and 13 Jbeta primers. Some clones are missing from TCRdb's copy, which holds only in-frame ones; the method was immunoSEQ multiplex PCR. The table lists some 180,000 clones, more than 75% of them singletons. Sequencing used PBMCs. These receptor sequences come from a woman aged 25 to 39 in good health and CMV-seropositive.

This clone has just a few counts. CDR3 bases: TGTGCCAGAAGCTTGACAGGACAGGCCTCCGGGGGTGAAAAACTGTTTTTT. Translating it yields CARSLTGQASGGEKLFF. The rearrangement links TRBV5-3 to TRBJ1-4, with 7 bases that match TRBD1. TRBV5-3 is reported as an ORF; its role is uncertain. The CDR3 length is 17 residues. V shed 1 base and J 7 bases; nucleotides not matched to a gene: 13.

The chain carries TRBV5-1 and TRBJ1-1, with D possibly TRBD1 on 6 matching bases. The V end lost 2 bases, the J end lost 8 bases, and 10 bases lay between the germline ends. The V gene's germline CDR1 is SGHRS and CDR2 YFSETQ. This CDR3 region has 12 residues. The CDR3 protein is CASSLSGTEAFF. The CDR3 nucleotides read TGCGCCAGCAGCTTATCCGGGACAGAAGCTTTCTTT.

V gene TRBV10-2 combines with J gene TRBJ2-1; TRBD1 matches 8 bases. The V segment lost 8 bases and the J segment 9 bases; nucleotides outside the gene matches: 9. The CDR3 loop spans 13 amino acids. Germline V gene lookup returns CDR1 WSHSY and CDR2 SAAADI. CDR3 coding DNA: TGCGCCAGCCAACCCTCAGGGGGCACTGAGCAGTTCTTC. Its translation: CASQPSGGTEQFF.

This clone was seen a few times. V gene TRBV28 combines with J gene TRBJ1-6, with 7 nucleotides matching TRBD1. This CDR3 comprises 15 residues. CDR1 is MDHEN, CDR2 SYDVKM, per germline. Trimming removed 5 bases from V and 9 bases from J; junction bases left unmatched: 10. The CDR3 region has the DNA TGTGCCAGCAGTCAAACAGGGGATCGGGGTTCACCCCTCCACTTT. Protein sequence: CASSQTGDRGSPLHF.

On this clone itself: A read error may produce the germline difference seen at one junction end. The chain joins TRBV28 to TRBJ1-2, with D perhaps matching TRBD1 (6 bases). This CDR3 contains 13 residues. Germline values: CDR1 MDHEN, CDR2 SYDVKM. The CDR3 region is CASRFSGVYGYTF. Here the CDR3 DNA reads TGTGCCAGCCGTTTTTCAGGGGTCTATGGCTACACCTTC.

This clone was found a few times. The chain links TRBV4-3 to TRBJ2-7; TRBD1 matches 7 bases. The V gene end was trimmed by 0 bases and the J gene end by 7 bases; junction bases not matched to a gene: 15. Per germline, CDR1 LGHNA and CDR2 YSLEER. There are 17 residues in the CDR3. CDR3 protein: CASSQDFVDRISGEQYF. CDR3 nucleotides: TGCGCCAGCAGCCAAGATTTTGTGGACAGGATCTCTGGAGAGCAGTACTTC.

In its sample, this clone was seen a few times. V usage is TRBV19 and J usage is TRBJ2-1; maybe TRBD2 (7 bases). V lost 1 base and J 8 bases, leaving 15 bases between the germline ends. Germline CDR1 is LNHDA and CDR2 is SQIVND (reference sequence). The CDR3 totals 15 residues. The CDR3 here is CASSIGGGARYEQFF. The CDR3, as DNA: TGTGCCAGTAGTATAGGTGGGGGGGCCCGGTATGAGCAGTTCTTC.

This chain links TRBV27 with TRBJ1-2; 10 bases align to TRBD1. CDR1 and CDR2 (germline): MNHEY, SMNVEV (reference sequence). Unmatched junction bases numbered 7, after V lost 2 bases and J lost 7 bases. The CDR3 is 15 residues long. CDR3 protein: CASSLLGTGEVGYTF. CDR3 DNA sequence: TGTGCCAGCAGTTTACTCGGGACAGGGGAGGTTGGCTACACCTTC.

The chain employs TRBV27 and TRBJ1-1, with D tentatively TRBD1 (5 bases). V dropped 3 bases and J dropped 3 bases, with 14 bases sitting between them. CDR1 and CDR2 from the germline V gene are MNHEY and SMNVEV (reference sequence). The CDR3 extends over 15 amino acids. CDR3 sequence reads: CASSFGGMVDTEAFF. The CDR3 DNA sequence: TGTGCCAGCAGTTTCGGGGGTATGGTCGACACTGAAGCTTTCTTT.

This sequence joins TRBV5-1 and TRBJ1-2, with a weak D call TRBD1 (5 bases). V gave up 2 bases and J gave up 0 bases, with 17 bases separating them. Germline V gene data show CDR1 as SGHRS and CDR2 as YFSETQ. CDR3 size: 17 residues. The CDR3 sequence is CASSFGSGRPSNYGYTF. The CDR3 DNA follows: TGCGCCAGCAGCTTTGGGTCAGGGAGGCCCTCTAACTATGGCTACACCTTC. Full variable domain (remainder filled in from reference TRBV5-1 and TRBJ1-2): KAGVTQTPRYLIKTRGQQVTLSCSPISGHRSVSWYQQTPGQGLQFLFEYFSETQRNKGNFPGRFSGRQFSNSRSEMNVSTLELGDSALYLCASSFGSGRPSNYGYTFGSGTRLTVV.

V gene TRBV6-5 combines with J gene TRBJ2-6, with a tentative D call TRBD2 (6 bases). The CDR3 runs to 16 residues. Germline loops: CDR1 MNHEY, CDR2 SVGAGI. The V end lost 2 bases, the J end lost 2 bases, and 10 bases lay between the germline ends. Here the CDR3 reads CASSYTGDPGANVLTF. DNA of the CDR3: TGTGCCAGCAGTTACACGGGGGACCCTGGGGCCAACGTCCTGACTTTC.

The rearrangement links TRBV12-5 to TRBJ1-3; TRBD1 aligns across 8 bases. With V trimmed by 0 bases and J by 0 bases, 25 bases remained unmatched. CDR3 size: 24 residues. CDR1 is LGHNT and CDR2 is FRNRAP in the germline V gene. As DNA, the CDR3 is TGTGCTAGTGGTTTGGTACGTACAGGGGGTTCTTCACCACGACTTAATCCCTCTGGAAACACCATATATTTT. It translates to CASGLVRTGGSSPRLNPSGNTIYF. Looking up the rest from reference TRBV12-5 and TRBJ1-3 gives the full variable domain: DARVTQTPRHKVTEMGQEVTMRCQPILGHNTVFWYRQTMMQGLELLAYFRNRAPLDDSGMPKDRFSAEMPDATLATLKIQPSEPRDSAVYFCASGLVRTGGSSPRLNPSGNTIYFGEGSWLTVV.

The chain couples TRBV18 to TRBJ1-6; 8 nucleotides agree with TRBD1. V shed 6 bases and J 10 bases; nucleotides not matched to a gene: 8. Germline assignment: CDR1 KGHSH and CDR2 LQKENI. The CDR3 covers 14 residues. The CDR3 sequence: CASSQGAEISPLHF. CDR3 DNA: TGTGCCAGCTCCCAGGGGGCGGAAATCTCACCCCTCCACTTT.

The V gene is TRBV6-1, the J gene TRBJ2-1, with D hard to call. Trimming cost V 4 bases and J 4 bases, with 11 bases left between them. Germline CDR1 reads MNHNS; CDR2 reads SASEGT. This CDR3 contains 14 residues. CDR3 sequence: CASSAATLYNEQFF. CDR3 bases: TGTGCCAGCAGTGCCGCAACTTTATACAATGAGCAGTTCTTC.

This rearrangement joins TRBV6-5 to TRBJ2-2; the match to TRBD2 covers 9 bases. Germline V gene sequence: CDR1 MNHEY, CDR2 SVGAGI. V shed 2 bases, J shed 6 bases, and the junction held 4 bases outside the gene matches. The CDR3 length is 15 residues. The CDR3 reads CASSYAGGPSGELFF. The CDR3 DNA reads TGTGCCAGCAGTTACGCGGGGGGGCCTTCCGGGGAGCTGTTTTTT.

Worth noting for this clone: The sample carries other DNA sequences with the same CDR3. The rearrangement uses TRBV6-5 and TRBJ2-7; 11 bases are shared with TRBD1. The germline gives CDR1 MNHEY, CDR2 SVGAGI. The CDR3 has 14 amino acids. V trimming: 6 bases; J trimming: 4 bases; junction bases outside the gene matches: 5. CDR3 sequence: CASSPGQGAYEQYF. For the CDR3, the DNA is TGTGCCAGCAGCCCCGGACAGGGGGCGTACGAGCAGTACTTC.

The chain has TRBV5-4 and TRBJ1-4; 7 bases agree with TRBD1. J lost 6 bases, V lost 4 bases, and 9 bases had no gene match. This CDR3 contains 15 residues. The germline CDR1 and CDR2 sequences are SGHNT and YYREEE (reference sequence). The CDR3 spells CASSLVGGVDEKLFF. The CDR3, as DNA: TGTGCCAGCAGCCTGGTAGGGGGCGTGGATGAAAAACTGTTTTTT. Based on the CDR3 plus reference TRBV5-4 and TRBJ1-4, the full variable domain is ETGVTQSPTHLIKTRGQQVTLRCSSQSGHNTVSWYQQALGQGPQFIFQYYREEENGRGNFPPRFSGLQFPNYSSELNVNALELDDSALYLCASSLVGGVDEKLFFGSGTQLSVL.

The rearrangement links TRBV11-2 to TRBJ2-3; TRBD2 is a possible D gene (6 bases). Germline-derived CDR1 and CDR2 are SGHAT and FQNNGV. Between the trimmed V and J ends, which lost 5 bases and 2 bases, there was a span of 14 bases. CDR3 size: 15 residues. The CDR3 region is CASSRLVALTDTQYF. The CDR3 DNA sequence: TGTGCCAGCAGCCGACTAGTTGCCCTCACAGATACGCAGTATTTT. The variable domain in full, completed from reference TRBV11-2 and TRBJ2-3, reads EAGVAQSPRYKIIEKRQSVAFWCNPISGHATLYWYQQILGQGPKLLIQFQNNGVVDDSQLPKDRFSAERLKGVDSTLKIQPAKLEDSAVYLCASSRLVALTDTQYFGPGTRLTVL.

The chain carries TRBV19 and TRBJ1-1; possible D gene TRBD1, 5 bases. Germline V gives CDR1 LNHDA, CDR2 SQIVND (reference sequence). Trimming took off 6 bases at V and 5 bases at J, with 16 bases between the two ends. The CDR3 has 14 residues. The CDR3 DNA follows: TGTGCCAGTAGCCCGGCGGGGGGAGGAACTGAAGCTTTCTTT. Encoded protein: CASSPAGGGTEAFF.

The V gene is TRBV4-1, the J gene TRBJ2-1; the match to TRBD2 covers 10 bases. CDR1 and CDR2 from the germline V gene are MGHRA and YSYEKL. Trimming took 2 bases from V and 7 from J; bases not matched to a gene: 5. This CDR3 comprises 15 residues. The CDR3 reads CASSQLAGDWNEQFF. The CDR3 nucleotides are TGCGCCAGCAGCCAACTAGCGGGGGACTGGAATGAGCAGTTCTTC.

The V and J genes are TRBV5-6 and TRBJ1-2; D is unclear. Trimming left V 0 bases short and J 2 bases short, with 11 bases between. Germline V gene data show CDR1 as SGHDT and CDR2 as YYEEEE. The CDR3 runs to 15 residues. The CDR3 coding sequence is TGTGCCAGCAGCTTGGATGCGGCGGAAAACTATGGCTACACCTTC. Translated: CASSLDAAENYGYTF.

The V call is TRBV25-1, the J call TRBJ2-2, with 7 bases aligning to TRBD2. The germline CDR1 and CDR2 sequences are MGHDK and SYGVNS. J was trimmed by 1 base and V by 0 bases; bases with no gene match: 2. The CDR3 runs 16 residues. The CDR3 protein is CASSEYGGGNTGELFF. CDR3 bases: TGTGCCAGCAGTGAATATGGGGGGGGGAACACCGGGGAGCTGTTTTTT.

V usage is TRBV5-1 and J usage is TRBJ1-6; no reliable D call. From germline, CDR1 is SGHRS and CDR2 YFSETQ. This CDR3 is 16 amino acids long. Trimming shortened V by 0 bases and J by 6 bases, and 13 bases separated the two germline ends. The CDR3 spells CASSLGGSVTNSPLHF. CDR3 nucleotides: TGCGCCAGCAGCTTGGGCGGTTCGGTGACTAATTCACCCCTCCACTTT.